The 7 T cell receptor beta chains presented below share a single source sample, sequenced in a study of cytomegalovirus exposure and HLA in healthy donors. The PCR ran on 60 Vbeta and 13 Jbeta primers. Clones were sequenced by immunoSEQ multiplex PCR, and TCRdb holds only the in-frame ones, with some missing. The data hold 100,000 or so clones, with 79% observed a single time. Sequencing input: PBMCs. These receptor sequences come from a middle-aged woman in good health and CMV-seronegative.

The chain is built from TRBV6-1 and TRBJ2-2, with 7 bases aligning to TRBD2. Germline-derived CDR1 and CDR2 are MNHNS and SASEGT. CDR3 length: 15 amino acids. Trimming cost V 7 bases and J 4 bases; bases outside gene matches: 9. The CDR3 is CASIIGWGGTGELFF. CDR3 in DNA: TGTGCCAGCATCATCGGATGGGGGGGCACCGGGGAGCTGTTTTTT.

J is TRBJ1-4 and V is TRBV27; TRBD1 aligns across 9 bases. Germline V gives CDR1 MNHEY, CDR2 SMNVEV (reference sequence). V was pared by 0 bases and J by 7 bases, with 3 bases of the junction left unmatched. CDR3 length: 15 residues. The CDR3 region is CASSLSGQGSEKLFF. The CDR3 nucleotides read TGTGCCAGCAGTTTATCGGGACAGGGTAGTGAAAAACTGTTTTTT.

The chain joins TRBV10-1 to TRBJ2-3, with D possibly matching TRBD1 (5 bases). Trimming took 1 base from V and 5 from J, leaving 16 bases between them. Looked up from germline, CDR1 is WNHNN and CDR2 is SYGVQD (reference sequence). The CDR3 has 16 amino acids. The CDR3 sequence is CASSEFEQGSQDTQYF. For the CDR3, the DNA is TGCGCCAGCAGTGAGTTCGAGCAGGGTAGTCAAGATACGCAGTATTTT.

This clone is a singleton in its sample. This chain joins TRBV28 and TRBJ1-5, with a possible D match to TRBD1 (6 bases). Germline CDR1 and CDR2: MDHEN and SYDVKM. The CDR3 extends over 13 amino acids. V dropped 3 bases and J dropped 6 bases, with 9 bases sitting between them. Written as DNA, the CDR3 is TGTGCCAGCAGTTTTCAGGGGCGTCAGCCCCAGCATTTT. Its protein is CASSFQGRQPQHF.

The chain couples TRBV5-4 to TRBJ2-7, with TRBD1 matching over 11 bases. The CDR3 is made up of 14 amino acids. Germline V gives CDR1 SGHNT, CDR2 YYREEE (reference sequence). V lost 3 bases and J lost 2; bases outside the gene matches: 1. The CDR3 nucleotides are TGTGCCAGCAGCTCGGGACAGGGGGCCTACGAGCAGTACTTC. Encoded protein: CASSSGQGAYEQYF.

The V call is TRBV7-9, the J call TRBJ2-1; TRBD1 matches at 10 bases. CDR1 and CDR2 from the germline V gene are SEHNR and FQNEAQ (reference sequence). There are 16 residues in the CDR3. V was pared by 6 bases and J by 2 bases, with 7 bases of the junction left unmatched. The CDR3 region has the DNA TGTGCCAGCAGTCCCGGGACAGGGGCCACCTACAATGAGCAGTTCTTC. Residues: CASSPGTGATYNEQFF.

The chain has TRBV5-1 and TRBJ1-6; D ambiguous. Trimming cost V 2 bases and J 10 bases, with 13 bases left between them. The CDR3 length is 14 residues. From germline, CDR1 is SGHRS and CDR2 YFSETQ. CDR3: CASSFGGDLSPLHF. The CDR3 DNA is TGCGCCAGCAGCTTCGGCGGGGATCTATCACCCCTCCACTTT.